This T cell receptor beta chain was profiled in a study of T-cell memory formation after mild COVID-19. CDR1 SEHNR and CDR2 FQNEAQ come from the germline V gene (reference sequence). This CDR3 region has 17 residues. V lost 0 bases, J lost 1 base, and 12 bases lay in between. The 5'RACE method, run with constant-segment primers, produced TCR alpha and TCR beta cDNA libraries (carrying sample barcodes and UMIs). MiXCR was run by TCRdb on the 5' RACE reads, yielding one entry per CDR3 protein. Altogether about 320,000 distinct CDR3 sequences are present, roughly an eighth being singletons, with the ten largest covering roughly a fifth.

The specimen was PBMCs or a T cell subset sorted from them (not recorded which). This TCR was recovered from a man in his late teens or twenties who had mild COVID-19 (a few samples of this study predate the infection). Cell type and time point are not known. The V gene is TRBV7-9, the J gene TRBJ2-2, with D perhaps TRBD1 (5 bases). The CDR3 region is CASSLAGRQGNTGELFF. CDR3 DNA sequence: TGTGCCAGCAGCTTAGCGGGCCGGCAGGGGAACACCGGGGAGCTGTTTTTT.